This T cell receptor beta chain is from a study of technical replicates of blood from a handful of donors. V shed 0 bases and J shed 4 bases, with 10 bases lying between them. Germline assignment: CDR1 MNHEY and CDR2 SVGAGI. The CDR3 has 15 amino acids. Here immunoSEQ multiplex PCR was the method, and the copy in TCRdb shows in-frame clones only, minus some. The data show roughly 62,000 clones, roughly nine tenths seen once. The chain has TRBV6-5 and TRBJ1-3; D possibly corresponds to TRBD1 (6 bases). Material for sequencing was PBMCs. The sequence derives from a human donor in good health. Some clones in this sample may be carry-over from other donors' samples. Written as DNA, the CDR3 is TGTGCCAGCAGTTACTCGGCAGGGGCCGGAAACACCATATATTTT. Translating it yields CASSYSAGAGNTIYF.